Detailed here is one T cell receptor (beta chain). Its antigen is currently unknown. This table comes from immunoSEQ multiplex PCR, and its TCRdb copy is limited to in-frame clones, with some not included. The profile covers tens of thousands of clones, with 82% appearing a single time and 5% taken by the ten largest. V lost 1 base and J lost 0, with 8 bases in between. Germline V gene lookup returns CDR1 SGHRS and CDR2 YFSETQ. CDR3 length: 16 amino acids. At cycle 4 day 1, cycle 7 day 1, and baseline, blood was sampled. These data originate in a study of OX40 agonist ivuxolimab in advanced cancers. Notes on the study in general: The investigators did not determine what antigen specificity the expanded peripheral T cells had.

The chain has TRBV5-1 and TRBJ2-6; D is unclear. The clonotype originates from an adult with an advanced solid tumor such as melanoma, head and neck, liver or kidney cancer. The sample here was CD4+ or CD8+ T cells sorted from blood, taken in a trial of the OX40 agonist ivuxolimab. The CDR3 sequence: CASSLRPNSGANVLTF. The DNA of the CDR3 is TGCGCCAGCAGCTTGAGGCCCAACTCTGGGGCCAACGTCCTGACTTTC.